Listed below are T cell receptor beta chains from one sample, sequenced in a study of blood T cells in healthy people across ages. TCRdb independently ran MiXCR on the 5' RACE reads; one entry per CDR3 protein. The repertoire has about 1.7 million distinct CDR3 sequences, roughly 28% of them found once; the top ten carry 7% to 9%. Specimen: blood. These receptors were collected from a woman in her thirties in good health. The CDR3 runs from the conserved cysteine through the conserved F or W. Each record gives: D gene, J gene, V gene, clone size, CDR3 DNA, CDR3 protein. The D gene is left open where the match is weak. Only part of the rows carry a size: once, few, many, or a class if the clone is expanded.

. TRBJ2-7 TRBV4-1 many TGCGCCAGCAGCCAAGAGGGTCACGGTTCCTACGAGCAGTACTTC CASSQEGHGSYEQYF
. TRBJ2-3 TRBV5-1 . TGCGCCAGCAGCTTGTCGCCAAAAGCGGGTAGTGATACGCAGTATTTT CASSLSPKAGSDTQYF
. TRBJ1-2 TRBV7-9 . TGTACCAGCGGCTCCCCCCGCGGTAGGGAGGGCTACACCTTC CTSGSPRGREGYTF
. TRBJ2-7 TRBV7-2 . TGTGCAGGGGCCAGTGGTCCATCCTACGAGCAGTACTTC CAGASGPSYEQYF
TRBD1 TRBJ2-7 TRBV7-9 few TGTGCCAGCAGTCAGGGGAGCGGGACAGGGGGGGCCGAGCAGTACTTC CASSQGSGTGGAEQYF
. TRBJ1-2 TRBV6-5 few TGTGCCAGCAGTCCCTCTCGGGGCCAAGGAGGCTACACCTTC CASSPSRGQGGYTF
TRBD1 TRBJ1-1 TRBV20-1 many TGCAGTGCGAACCAGGGGGCGCAAGGAACTGAAGCTTTCTTT CSANQGAQGTEAFF
. TRBJ2-1 TRBV5-6 . TGTGCCAGCAGCCCACCGGGGGCCGGGACGGGAAATGAGCAGTTCTTC CASSPPGAGTGNEQFF
TRBD1 TRBJ2-7 TRBV12-3/TRBV12-4 many TGTGCCAGCAGTCGTCGTTCCGGGACAGGGGTGATCGAGCAGTACTTC CASSRRSGTGVIEQYF
TRBD2 TRBJ2-1 TRBV20-1 few TGCAGTGCTTTTTCGATCCGACTAGCGGGGGGGATCAATGAGCAGTTCTTC CSAFSIRLAGGINEQFF
. TRBJ1-4 TRBV4-1 . TGCGCCAGCAGCCAGGGGACACTTGGCACTAATGAAAAACTGTTTTTT CASSQGTLGTNEKLFF
. TRBJ1-6 TRBV7-2 . TGTGCCAGCAGCTTAAGGTCTAGCCTCCTTAATTCACCCCTCCACTTT CASSLRSSLLNSPLHF
. TRBJ2-7 TRBV28 . TGTGCCAGCAGCCTCCAGGCGGTCTACGAGCAGTACTTC CASSLQAVYEQYF
. TRBJ2-7 TRBV20-1 . TGCAGTGCTAGAGGCCGGGGGAGATACAATGAGCAGTACTTC CSARGRGRYNEQYF
. TRBJ2-5 TRBV10-3 many TGTGCCATCAGTACAGGAAGGCAAGAGACCCAGTACTTC CAISTGRQETQYF
TRBD1 TRBJ2-5 TRBV7-9 . TGTGCCAACAGCCCCGGACAGGGGGGGACCCAGTACTTC CANSPGQGGTQYF
. TRBJ1-2 TRBV9 . TGTGCCAGCAGCGTAGATACGGGTAAGAAGGGCTACACCTTC CASSVDTGKKGYTF
. TRBJ1-2 TRBV2 . TGTGCCAGCACCTACACGGGTGCTAACTATGGCTACACCTTC CASTYTGANYGYTF
. TRBJ2-7 TRBV6-2/TRBV6-3 many TGTGCCAGCAGTTATTGGTACGAGCAGTACTTC CASSYWYEQYF
TRBD1 TRBJ1-5 TRBV28 . TGTGCCAGCAGTCCGCAGGGACAGGTGATCCTCAATCAGCCCCAGCATTTT CASSPQGQVILNQPQHF
. TRBJ2-3 TRBV20-1 few TGCAGTGGTTGGGGGAATACGCAGTATTTT CSGWGNTQYF
. TRBJ1-5 TRBV19 few TGTGCCAGTAGGCCCAACAAGGGGGGGACGCCCCAGCATTTT CASRPNKGGTPQHF
TRBD1 TRBJ2-3 TRBV29-1 . TGCAGCGTTGACCCCGGGGGACAGGGCACAGATACGCAGTATTTT CSVDPGGQGTDTQYF
TRBD1 TRBJ1-2 TRBV14 few TGTGCCAGCAGCCAAGCTTCGACAGGGAACTATGGCTACACCTTC CASSQASTGNYGYTF
. TRBJ2-7 TRBV5-5 few TGTGCCAGCAGCTTGCCCGGGGGCATGATATACGAGCAGTACTTC CASSLPGGMIYEQYF
TRBD1 TRBJ1-5 TRBV7-2 few TGTGCCAGCAGCGAACGGGACAGGGGTCAGCCCCAGCATTTT CASSERDRGQPQHF
. TRBJ2-7 TRBV11-2 . TGTGCCAGCAGCCTTAGCCTAGACTTTCAGGGCACCACCTACGAGCAGTACTTC CASSLSLDFQGTTYEQYF
. TRBJ2-3 TRBV7-3 few TGTGCCAGCAGCTTCCAGGGGATAGATACGCAGTATTTT CASSFQGIDTQYF